The rows below give T cell receptor beta chains drawn from one sample of a study of CD8 T cells in Susac syndrome. From the immunoSEQ multiplex PCR reads, TCRdb called clonotypes with MiXCR, one entry per CDR3 protein. This sample has under 150,000 distinct CDR3 sequences; around 94% occur once, and the top ten carry approximately 0.3%. The source material was CD8+ T cells from PBMCs. The receptor source for this set is a human donor in good health. Both conserved end residues are part of each CDR3. The D gene is left open where the match is weak. For some rows the clone size is stated as once, few or many, or as a class when expanded; others skip it.

J gene | clone size | V gene | D gene | CDR3 protein | CDR3 DNA
TRBJ2-1 | - | TRBV30 | TRBD1 | CAWRNRGRWIEQFF | TGTGCCTGGAGGAACAGGGGGCGGTGGATTGAGCAGTTCTTC
TRBJ2-1 | - | TRBV6-2/TRBV6-3 | - | CASSYGGDANNEQFF | TGTGCCAGCAGTTACGGCGGAGACGCCAACAATGAGCAGTTCTTC
TRBJ2-5 | - | TRBV29-1 | - | CSVDSTQETQYF | TGCAGCGTTGACTCAACCCAAGAGACCCAGTACTTC
TRBJ1-4 | - | TRBV4-3 | - | CASSQDPHSMIGDEKLFF | TGCGCCAGCAGCCAAGACCCCCATTCAATGATCGGGGATGAAAAACTGTTTTTT
TRBJ2-1 | - | TRBV27 | TRBD1 | CASSLQGVGNEQFF | TGTGCCAGCAGTTTACAGGGGGTCGGAAATGAGCAGTTCTTC
TRBJ2-1 | - | TRBV7-3 | TRBD1 | CASSWTGNNEQFF | TGTGCCAGCAGCTGGACAGGGAACAATGAGCAGTTCTTC
TRBJ1-1 | - | TRBV5-1 | - | CASSYDRNTEAFF | TGCGCCAGCAGCTACGACAGGAACACTGAAGCTTTCTTT
TRBJ2-1 | - | TRBV20-1 | - | CSAPTGYNEQFF | TGCAGTGCTCCCACAGGTTACAATGAGCAGTTCTTC
TRBJ2-5 | - | TRBV6-4 | - | CASSDGPKGTQYF | TGTGCCAGCAGTGACGGGCCAAAGGGGACCCAGTACTTC
TRBJ2-7 | - | TRBV5-1 | TRBD1 | CASSLGTDYEQYF | TGTGCCAGCAGCTTAGGGACAGACTACGAGCAGTACTTC
TRBJ2-1 | - | TRBV4-3 | - | CASSQDDGLDPLLF | TGCGCCAGCAGCCAAGATGATGGATTGGACCCCCTACTCTTC
TRBJ2-6 | - | TRBV5-6 | - | CASSPPRPGANVLTF | TGTGCCAGCAGCCCCCCTAGGCCGGGGGCCAACGTCCTGACTTTC
TRBJ1-5 | - | TRBV15 | TRBD1 | CATSLTGGGSNQPQHF | TGTGCCACCAGCTTGACAGGGGGTGGGAGCAATCAGCCCCAGCATTTT
TRBJ1-1 | - | TRBV25-1 | - | CASSVQGEIAEAFF | TGTGCCAGCAGTGTACAGGGAGAGATTGCTGAAGCTTTCTTT
TRBJ2-1 | - | TRBV28 | - | CASSSPGLYNEQFF | TGTGCCAGCAGTTCCCCGGGACTCTACAATGAGCAGTTCTTC
TRBJ2-5 | - | TRBV19 | TRBD1 | CASSMTGATETQYF | TGTGCCAGTAGTATGACAGGGGCCACAGAGACCCAGTACTTC
TRBJ2-7 | - | TRBV7-6 | - | CASSGEEQYF | TGTGCCAGCAGCGGGGAAGAGCAGTACTTC
TRBJ2-7 | - | TRBV4-3 | - | CASSQDDKGLSYEQYF | TGCGCCAGCAGCCAAGATGACAAGGGGCTCTCATACGAGCAGTACTTC
TRBJ2-2 | - | TRBV21-1 | - | CAPRGTGELFF | TGTGCCCCTCGAGGGACCGGGGAGCTGTTTTTT
TRBJ2-7 | - | TRBV6-5 | - | CASSYIGSAYEQYF | TGTGCCAGCAGTTACATTGGCAGTGCCTACGAGCAGTACTTC
TRBJ2-7 | once | TRBV20-1 | TRBD2 | CSARDFLAGPTYEQYF | TGCAGTGCTAGAGATTTTCTAGCGGGACCAACCTACGAGCAGTACTTC
TRBJ2-7 | - | TRBV19 | - | CASSIGAGEYEQYF | TGTGCCAGTAGTATAGGAGCGGGCGAGTACGAGCAGTACTTC
TRBJ2-3 | - | TRBV29-1 | TRBD1 | CSARDRDLFNTQYF | TGCAGCGCCCGGGACAGGGATCTATTTAATACGCAGTATTTT